The 18 T cell receptor beta chains listed next were all sequenced from one sample in a study of control samples from healthy donors and cancer patients. The protocol was immunoSEQ multiplex PCR, while the TCRdb copy is restricted to in-frame clones and leaves out a portion. The sample consists of 85,000 to 90,000 clones, approximately 91% of them appearing once. The sample taken for sequencing was PBMCs. The receptors were sampled from a woman aged 45-65 years with colorectal cancer.

This chain uses TRBV19 with TRBJ1-4; D may be TRBD1 (6 bases). The germline CDR1 and CDR2 sequences are LNHDA and SQIVND (reference sequence). V lost 5 bases to trimming and J lost 7 bases, with 14 bases between them. This CDR3 has 14 amino acids. The chain's CDR3 is CASSGGATAEKLFF. The CDR3 bases are TGTGCCAGTAGTGGGGGGGCGACCGCTGAAAAACTGTTTTTT. The whole variable domain, filled in from reference TRBV19 and TRBJ1-4, reads DGGITQSPKYLFRKEGQNVTLSCEQNLNHDAMYWYRQDPGQGLRLIYYSQIVNDFQKGDIAEGYSVSREKKESFPLTVTSAQKNPTAFYLCASSGGATAEKLFFGSGTQLSVL.

V is TRBV27 and J is TRBJ1-2; D is unclear. Trimming cost V 5 bases and J 0 bases, with 22 bases left between them. Germline assignment: CDR1 MNHEY and CDR2 SMNVEV (reference sequence). This CDR3 contains 18 residues. This chain's CDR3 is CASSPILDVVSSNYGYTF. CDR3 nucleotide sequence: TGTGCCAGCAGTCCTATCCTCGATGTCGTCTCATCTAACTATGGCTACACCTTC.

The CDR3 DNA is TGTGCCAGCTCACCTGGGACAGGGAGCTCCTACGAGCAGTACGTC. It specifies CASSPGTGSSYEQYV. The gene calls are TRBV18 and TRBJ2-7; 9 nucleotides match TRBD1. Germline V gives CDR1 KGHSH, CDR2 LQKENI. The junction had 3 bases not matched to a gene; V was cut back by 3 bases and J by 0 bases. The CDR3 sequence is 15 residues long.

The chain joins TRBV5-1 to TRBJ1-1, with D uncertain. The germline gives CDR1 SGHRS, CDR2 YFSETQ. The V and J ends lost 1 base and 8 bases respectively, with 12 bases between them. The CDR3 consists of 13 residues. The CDR3 DNA reads as TGCGCCAGCAGCTTGAGCCGTCAGGACGAAGCTTTCTTT. Translating it yields CASSLSRQDEAFF.

The count of this clone is one. Here the CDR3 reads CASSRQVEGHGYTF. CDR3 DNA: TGTGCCAGCAGTCGACAGGTTGAGGGACATGGCTACACCTTC. The chain is built from TRBV6-5 and TRBJ1-2; possible D gene TRBD1, 6 bases. V lost 5 bases to trimming and J lost 6 bases, with 16 bases between them. This CDR3 comprises 14 residues. Germline CDR1 and CDR2: MNHEY and SVGAGI.

The rearrangement joins TRBV2 to TRBJ1-2; D is undetermined. This CDR3 has 11 residues. CDR1 is SNHLY and CDR2 is FYNNEI in the germline V gene. Trimming stripped 4 bases from V and 5 bases from J, with 5 bases between. The CDR3 nucleotides are TGTGCCAGCAGTGGGGAATATGGCTACACCTTC. It specifies CASSGEYGYTF.

On this clone itself: This sample also contains other DNA sequences that code for the same CDR3. This sequence joins TRBV24-1 and TRBJ1-2, with 7 bases matching TRBD1. The CDR3 is 14 amino acids. V lost 4 bases to trimming and J lost 2 bases; unmatched junction nucleotides: 3. Germline V gives CDR1 KGHDR, CDR2 SFDVKD. The DNA for the CDR3 is TGTGCCACCAGTGACCAGACAGGGAACTATGGCTACACCTTC. Protein sequence: CATSDQTGNYGYTF.

The chain has TRBV24-1 and TRBJ2-5, with 8 bases matching TRBD1. Germline V lookup: CDR1 KGHDR, CDR2 SFDVKD. The CDR3 runs to 14 residues. J was trimmed by 5 bases and V by 4 bases; bases with no gene match: 5. The CDR3 region is CATSEQGARETQYF. The DNA of the CDR3 is TGTGCCACCAGTGAGCAGGGGGCTCGGGAGACCCAGTACTTC.

The V and J genes are TRBV7-2 and TRBJ2-4; D uncertain. CDR3 length: 12 residues. The V and J ends lost 8 bases and 3 bases respectively, with 8 bases between them. The V gene's germline CDR1 is SGHTA and CDR2 FQGNSA. CDR3 nucleotide sequence: TGTGCCAGCCCAGCAAGCAAAAACATTCAGTACTTC. Translated, it gives CASPASKNIQYF.

The chain couples TRBV7-8 to TRBJ1-2, with 8 bases that match TRBD1. This CDR3 is 15 amino acids long. V was clipped by 5 bases and J by 2 bases; unmatched bases: 7. Germline V CDR1 and CDR2: SGHVS, FQNEAQ. The CDR3 loop is CASSPGTGFNYGYTF. In nucleotides, the CDR3 is TGTGCCAGCAGCCCAGGGACAGGATTCAACTATGGCTACACCTTC.

The V and J genes are TRBV29-1 and TRBJ1-2; D unresolved. This CDR3 contains 12 residues. Germline V lookup: CDR1 SQVTM, CDR2 ANQGSEA. V gave up 0 bases and J gave up 7 bases, with 9 bases separating them. The CDR3 DNA reads TGCAGCGTTGAAGATCGGGTGGGTGGCTACACCTTC. Translation: CSVEDRVGGYTF.

There are a few counts of this clone. This chain joins TRBV6-5 and TRBJ1-1; D call uncertain. The CDR3 consists of 12 residues. Trimming shortened V by 2 bases and J by 4 bases, and 5 bases separated the two germline ends. In germline, CDR1 is MNHEY, CDR2 SVGAGI. DNA of the CDR3: TGTGCCAGCAGTTACGGCAGCACTGAAGCTTTCTTT. This translates into CASSYGSTEAFF.

This chain connects TRBV10-2 to TRBJ2-3; 9 bases align to TRBD2. CDR3 length equals 14 residues. CDR1 is WSHSY and CDR2 is SAAADI in the germline V gene. Germline trimming cut 7 bases from V and 1 base from J; bases unmatched to any gene: 3. In DNA form, the CDR3 reads TGCGCCAGCATGGTAGCGGGGGGCACAGATACGCAGTATTTT. This gives the protein CASMVAGGTDTQYF.

This clone occurred a few times. This rearrangement joins TRBV5-1 to TRBJ1-4; the D is unclear. CDR3 size: 14 residues. From germline, CDR1 is SGHRS and CDR2 YFSETQ. Trimming pared 0 bases from V and 4 bases from J, leaving 7 bases between. CDR3 DNA sequence: TGCGCCAGCAGCTTGGGCACAGATAATGAAAAACTGTTTTTT. Translation: CASSLGTDNEKLFF. The whole variable domain, filled in from reference TRBV5-1 and TRBJ1-4, reads KAGVTQTPRYLIKTRGQQVTLSCSPISGHRSVSWYQQTPGQGLQFLFEYFSETQRNKGNFPGRFSGRQFSNSRSEMNVSTLELGDSALYLCASSLGTDNEKLFFGSGTQLSVL.

For the CDR3, the DNA is TGTGCCAGCAGCCTTGGGACAGGGAAAGTCTATGAGCAGTTCTTC. Translation gives CASSLGTGKVYEQFF. The V and J genes are TRBV14 and TRBJ2-1, with 9 bases aligning to TRBD1. Looked up from germline, CDR1 is SGHDN and CDR2 is FVKESK. This CDR3 has 15 residues. V shed 4 bases and J 8 bases; nucleotides not matched to a gene: 9.

The rearrangement uses TRBV7-3 and TRBJ2-1; 7 nucleotides align to TRBD1. J was trimmed by 3 bases and V by 5 bases; bases with no gene match: 4. Germline CDR1 reads SGHTA; CDR2 reads FQGTGA. The CDR3 spans 14 residues. This CDR3 reads CASSPQGFYNEQFF. The DNA for the CDR3 is TGTGCCAGCAGCCCACAGGGGTTCTACAATGAGCAGTTCTTC.

The V gene is TRBV4-3, the J gene TRBJ1-4; D is undetermined. Trimming cost V 4 bases and J 8 bases, with 11 bases left between them. Germline V gene sequence: CDR1 LGHNA, CDR2 YSLEER. The CDR3 sequence is 13 residues long. CDR3 region: CASSPQRVEKLFF. CDR3 nucleotides: TGCGCCAGCAGCCCCCAACGAGTCGAAAAACTGTTTTTT.

The gene calls are TRBV6-2 or TRBV6-3 and TRBJ2-7; D not certain. V was cut by 5 bases and J by 3 bases, with 8 bases left in between. Per germline, CDR1 MNHEY and CDR2 SVGEGT. CDR3 length: 12 residues. For the CDR3, the DNA is TGTGCCAGCAGTCTTGACAACTACGAGCAGTACGTC. Translating gives CASSLDNYEQYV.